The 20 T cell receptor beta chains below all came from one sample that was sequenced in a study of blood T cell repertoires in COVID-19. Here immunoSEQ multiplex PCR was the method, and the copy in TCRdb shows in-frame clones only, minus some. The sample lists some 30,000 clones, 90% occurring once. Sequenced material: peripheral blood. These receptor sequences come from a man in his 70s with active or convalescent COVID-19.

The chain links TRBV6-2 or TRBV6-3 to TRBJ2-5; a weak D match, TRBD2 (5 bases). V gave up 6 bases and J gave up 3 bases, with 8 bases separating them. The CDR3 loop spans 12 amino acids. From germline, CDR1 is MNHEY and CDR2 SVGEGT. CDR3 in DNA: TGTGCCAGCAGCCCCGGGAAAGAGACCCAGTACTTC. Residues: CASSPGKETQYF.

V gene TRBV6-5 combines with J gene TRBJ1-1, with D unclear. Trimming shortened V by 6 bases and J by 8 bases, and 16 bases separated the two germline ends. The CDR3 loop spans 13 amino acids. Germline V gene lookup returns CDR1 MNHEY and CDR2 SVGAGI. This chain's CDR3 is CASRIRRRGEAFF. The CDR3 nucleotides are TGTGCCAGCAGAATCAGGCGCCGAGGGGAAGCTTTCTTT.

This clone appeared a few times. The rearrangement joins TRBV6-6 to TRBJ2-7; the match to TRBD1 covers 8 bases. J gave up 1 base and V 6 bases, and 5 bases lay outside the gene matches. Germline V gene data show CDR1 as MNHNY and CDR2 as SVGAGI (reference sequence). CDR3 length: 14 amino acids. The CDR3 DNA reads as TGTGCCAGCAGGCCAAGACAGGGGTCCTACGAGCAGTACGTC. Amino acid sequence: CASRPRQGSYEQYV.

V usage is TRBV5-1 and J usage is TRBJ2-3; 8 nucleotides line up with TRBD1. The CDR3 extends over 15 amino acids. Trimming cost V 4 bases and J 2 bases; bases outside gene matches: 6. CDR1 is SGHRS and CDR2 is YFSETQ in the germline V gene. CDR3: CASSTDRVNTDTQYF. Written as DNA, the CDR3 is TGCGCCAGCAGCACGGACAGGGTCAACACAGATACGCAGTATTTT.

The table lists this clone with a count of one. The chain is built from TRBV14 and TRBJ2-3; possible D gene TRBD2, 6 bases. Germline CDR1 and CDR2: SGHDN and FVKESK. The CDR3 is made up of 13 amino acids. The germline V and J ends were trimmed by 5 bases and 9 bases, with 15 bases remaining between them. CDR3 sequence: CASSSHQGGTQYF. DNA of the CDR3: TGTGCCAGCAGCTCCCACCAGGGAGGAACGCAGTATTTT.

This chain uses TRBV12-3 or TRBV12-4 with TRBJ1-2; no clear D gene. CDR3 size: 13 residues. Trimming removed 3 bases at V and 6 bases at J, with 11 bases between. The chain's CDR3 is CASSFAPRDGYTF. For the CDR3, the DNA is TGTGCCAGCAGTTTCGCCCCGCGGGATGGCTACACCTTC.

CDR3 sequence: CASSATGSDEQFF. In DNA form, the CDR3 reads TGTGCCAGCAGCGCGACGGGGTCCGATGAGCAGTTCTTC. This rearrangement joins TRBV7-3 to TRBJ2-1; weak D call: TRBD2 (5 bases). With 5 bases removed from V and 8 bases from J, the gap between germline ends came to 13 bases. Germline CDR1 SGHTA, CDR2 FQGTGA. The CDR3 spans 13 residues.

The CDR3 DNA sequence: TGTGCCAGCAGCCAAGATCCGGCAGGAGGGTACAATGAGCAGTTCTTC. It encodes CASSQDPAGGYNEQFF. The V and J genes are TRBV3-1 (or the pseudogene TRBV3-2) and TRBJ2-1, with a tentative D call TRBD2 (6 bases). This CDR3 is 16 amino acids long. Germline V gene data show CDR1 as LGHDT and CDR2 as YNNKEL (reference sequence). With 0 bases removed from V and 4 bases from J, the gap between germline ends came to 13 bases.

This clone was found a few times. This chain connects TRBV2 to TRBJ1-2; D gene ambiguous. Germline V gene sequence: CDR1 SNHLY, CDR2 FYNNEI. Trimming removed 2 bases at V and 7 bases at J, with 11 bases between. The CDR3 extends over 13 amino acids. The DNA for the CDR3 is TGTGCCAGCAGTGAAAGGCTCCGGGTTGGCTACACCTTC. It is translated as CASSERLRVGYTF.

The rearrangement uses TRBV6-5 and TRBJ1-3, with 11 bases aligning to TRBD1. CDR3 length equals 13 residues. CDR1 and CDR2 (germline): MNHEY, SVGAGI. V lost 5 bases and J lost 8; bases outside the gene matches: 2. The CDR3 region has the DNA TGTGCCAGCAGTCAGGGACAGGGGGACACCATATATTTT. Its translation: CASSQGQGDTIYF.

V is TRBV5-5 and J is TRBJ2-5, with 9 bases matching TRBD2. The V gene's germline CDR1 is SGHKS and CDR2 YYEKEE (reference sequence). The CDR3 contains 18 residues. The V and J ends lost 2 bases and 2 bases, in that order; junction bases with no gene match: 13. The CDR3 sequence: CASSFSLRGGTGQETQYF. Here the CDR3 DNA reads TGTGCCAGCAGCTTCTCCTTGCGGGGGGGAACTGGACAAGAGACCCAGTACTTC.

This chain connects TRBV2 to TRBJ2-7; a possible D gene is TRBD1 (5 bases). The CDR3 has 13 residues. Trimming took 8 bases from V and 0 from J, leaving 11 bases between them. Germline lookup yields CDR1 SNHLY and CDR2 FYNNEI. CDR3 sequence reads: CASRRQTSYEQYV. DNA for the CDR3: TGTGCCAGCCGGAGACAGACCTCCTACGAGCAGTACGTC.

The V gene is TRBV4-2, the J gene TRBJ1-2, with TRBD1 matching 7 bases. CDR3 length: 14 amino acids. J was trimmed by 6 bases and V by 4 bases; bases with no gene match: 8. Germline V lookup: CDR1 LGHNA, CDR2 YNFKEQ. The CDR3 loop is CASSPSRGAHGYTF. The CDR3 nucleotides are TGTGCCAGCAGCCCTAGCAGGGGGGCACATGGCTACACCTTC.

V is TRBV18 and J is TRBJ1-6; 10 bases are shared with TRBD1. This CDR3 comprises 15 residues. The germline V gene has CDR1 KGHSH and CDR2 LQKENI. J was trimmed by 9 bases and V by 5 bases; bases with no gene match: 7. The CDR3 loop is CASSSRTGGGSPLHF. CDR3 nucleotide sequence: TGTGCCAGCTCATCAAGGACAGGGGGAGGTTCACCCCTCCACTTT.

The chain employs TRBV11-2 and TRBJ2-7; 9 nucleotides line up with TRBD2. The CDR3 has 17 residues. Per germline, CDR1 SGHAT and CDR2 FQNNGV. After removal of 0 bases from V and 1 base from J, the junction contained 7 bases not matched to a gene. CDR3 nucleotides: TGTGCCAGCAGCTTAGATAGTCTAGCGGGGCAGTCCTACGAGCAGTACTTC. Encoded protein: CASSLDSLAGQSYEQYF.

J is TRBJ1-5 and V is TRBV7-9; D is possibly TRBD1 (5 bases). Trimming left V 5 bases short and J 7 bases short, with 15 bases between. The CDR3 totals 14 residues. CDR1 and CDR2 from the germline V gene are SEHNR and FQNEAQ (reference sequence). The CDR3 loop is CASSPQGTSQPQHF. For the CDR3, the DNA is TGTGCCAGCAGCCCCCAGGGAACCAGCCAGCCCCAGCATTTT.

This chain links TRBV7-8 with TRBJ1-1; D unresolved. The germline V and J ends were trimmed by 5 bases and 4 bases, with 17 bases remaining between them. The length of the CDR3 is 15 residues. Germline V gene lookup returns CDR1 SGHVS and CDR2 FQNEAQ. For the CDR3, the DNA is TGTGCCAGCAGCCTAAGAGAGGGCCAGGCCACTGAAGCTTTCTTT. It translates to CASSLREGQATEAFF.

This rearrangement joins TRBV5-1 to TRBJ2-2; a weak D match, TRBD2 (5 bases). V was shortened by 6 bases and J by 4 bases, with 13 bases between the two germline ends. This CDR3 is built from 14 residues. Germline CDR1 reads SGHRS; CDR2 reads YFSETQ. The CDR3: CASIGLAGTGELFF. The DNA of the CDR3 is TGCGCCAGCATTGGACTGGCGGGCACCGGGGAGCTGTTTTTT.

CDR3 loop: CASAVGLAGSNEQFF. CDR3 coding DNA: TGTGCCAGTGCGGTGGGACTAGCGGGAAGTAATGAGCAGTTCTTC. The V and J genes are TRBV19 and TRBJ2-1; 13 bases align to TRBD2. V lost 8 bases and J lost 7; bases outside the gene matches: 8. Germline lookup yields CDR1 LNHDA and CDR2 SQIVND (reference sequence). CDR3 length: 15 residues.

The chain employs TRBV5-8 and TRBJ2-4, with TRBD1 identical over 7 bases. CDR1 and CDR2 (germline): SGHTS, YDEGEE. The CDR3 runs to 13 residues. With V trimmed by 0 bases and J by 6 bases, 0 bases remained unmatched. The CDR3 region is CASSLGQGNIQYF. The CDR3 DNA follows: TGTGCCAGCAGCTTGGGACAGGGAAACATTCAGTACTTC.